This TCR beta chain was recovered during a study of beta chain features in type 1 diabetes. Each of the CD4+ naive, central memory, regulatory and stem cell-like memory populations was sorted via CD45RO/CCR7/CD25/CD127/CD95/CD27. Findings of the study overall: TCRB CDR3 length was moderately but significantly reduced in all four CD4+ subsets of Type 1 diabetes patients. Lower insertion and higher deletion counts appeared at VDJ junctions in type 1 diabetes patients.

To note about this clone: What it binds is not known.

V lost 4 bases and J lost 8; bases outside the gene matches: 16. There are 17 residues in the CDR3. Germline-derived CDR1 and CDR2 are SGHRS and YFSETQ. Every bit of the isolated RNA underwent reverse transcription, so sequencing read expressed TCRB transcripts. Method: immunoSEQ multiplex PCR; TCRdb's copy keeps in-frame clones and lacks some. The sample shows a few hundred thousand clones, about 15% of them seen only once. The V gene is TRBV5-1, the J gene TRBJ2-1; 9 bases agree with TRBD1. The clonotype comes from a man between 18 and 35 years old with type 1 diabetes. Sequencing was carried out using naive CD4+ T cells from blood. The CDR3 region has the DNA TGCGCCAGCAGCGTAACCGGGACAGGGCTATTTTTCGATGAGCAGTTCTTC. It yields the protein CASSVTGTGLFFDEQFF.